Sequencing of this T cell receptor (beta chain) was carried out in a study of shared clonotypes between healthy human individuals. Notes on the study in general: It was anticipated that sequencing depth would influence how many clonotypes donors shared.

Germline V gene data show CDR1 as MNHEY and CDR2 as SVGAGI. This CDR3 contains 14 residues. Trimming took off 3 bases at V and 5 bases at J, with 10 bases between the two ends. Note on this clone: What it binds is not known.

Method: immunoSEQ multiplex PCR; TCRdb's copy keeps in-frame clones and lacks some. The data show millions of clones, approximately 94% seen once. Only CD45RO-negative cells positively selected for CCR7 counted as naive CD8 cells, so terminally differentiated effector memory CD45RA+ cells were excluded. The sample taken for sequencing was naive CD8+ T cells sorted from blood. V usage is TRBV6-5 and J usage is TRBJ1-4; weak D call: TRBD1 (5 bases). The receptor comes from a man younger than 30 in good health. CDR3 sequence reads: CASSYGGRNEKLFF. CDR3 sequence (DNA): TGTGCCAGCAGTTATGGGGGACGGAATGAAAAACTGTTTTTT.